This T cell receptor beta chain was identified during a study of early T cells in non-severe SARS-CoV-2 infection. Trimming stripped 2 bases from V and 0 bases from J, with 14 bases between. Germline V gene lookup returns CDR1 SEHNR and CDR2 FQNEAQ (reference sequence). There are 17 residues in the CDR3. From the 5' RACE reads, TCRdb called clonotypes with MiXCR, one entry per CDR3 protein. Here the sample spans under 70,000 distinct CDR3 sequences, 5.9% being singletons. This clonotype has just a few counts. The V and J genes are TRBV7-9 and TRBJ2-1; D is perhaps TRBD2 (7 bases). The TCR sequence derives from an adult who was a healthcare worker with PCR-confirmed SARS-CoV-2 infection or an uninfected control (not recorded which). This specimen was whole blood, taken at baseline. The CDR3 DNA reads as TGTGCCAGCAGCTTATTTCAGGCGGGGGCCTCCTACAATGAGCAGTTCTTC. It encodes CASSLFQAGASYNEQFF. Based on the CDR3 plus reference TRBV7-9 and TRBJ2-1, the full variable domain is DTGVSQNPRHKITKRGQNVTFRCDPISEHNRLYWYRQTLGQGPEFLTYFQNEAQLEKSRLLSDRFSAERPKGSFSTLEIQRTEQGDSAMYLCASSLFQAGASYNEQFFGPGTRLTVL.